Presented here are 30 T cell receptor beta chains from one specimen sequenced in a study of shared clonotypes between healthy human individuals. Libraries were prepared by immunoSEQ multiplex PCR; TCRdb keeps only in-frame clonotypes and omits some of them. The sample records 2,500,000 or so clones, around 90% being singletons. The sample consisted of naive CD4+ T cells from PBMCs. Subset reported: CD45RA+ positively selected. These receptors all stem from a man between 18 and 35 years old in good health. Some clones in this sample may be carry-over from other donors' samples.

The V call is TRBV5-1, the J call TRBJ2-1, with D possibly TRBD2 on 7 matching bases. This CDR3 spans 15 amino acids. Germline lookup yields CDR1 SGHRS and CDR2 YFSETQ. V gave up 1 base and J gave up 7 bases, with 15 bases separating them. The CDR3: CASSLNGGLGNEQFF. The CDR3 DNA is TGCGCCAGCAGCTTGAACGGGGGGCTCGGGAATGAGCAGTTCTTC.

V and J are TRBV5-1 and TRBJ2-3; D ambiguous. Deletions cut 0 bases from V and 5 bases from J, with 13 bases between. The CDR3 loop spans 15 amino acids. The germline CDR1 and CDR2 sequences are SGHRS and YFSETQ. The CDR3 bases are TGCGCCAGCAGCTTGGGCACCACCTTAGAAGATACGCAGTATTTT. It yields the protein CASSLGTTLEDTQYF.

The chain uses TRBV5-1 and TRBJ2-7, with TRBD1 matching over 9 bases. Losses at the gene ends were 4 bases for V and 3 bases for J; bases not matched to a gene: 5. The germline CDR1 and CDR2 sequences are SGHRS and YFSETQ. The CDR3 runs 14 residues. The DNA of the CDR3 is TGCGCCAGCAGCGTACAGGGGGCGATCTACGAGCAGTACTTC. It encodes CASSVQGAIYEQYF.

This clone was detected a few times. This chain links TRBV28 with TRBJ1-1, with 8 bases lining up with TRBD1. The V gene's germline CDR1 is MDHEN and CDR2 SYDVKM. Losses at the gene ends were 6 bases for V and 10 bases for J; bases not matched to a gene: 10. CDR3 length: 13 amino acids. Here the CDR3 reads CASRQGNTGGAFF. The CDR3 DNA reads TGTGCCAGCAGACAGGGGAATACAGGGGGAGCTTTCTTT.

The V call is TRBV7-9, the J call TRBJ2-5, with 8 bases matching TRBD1. V trimming: 3 bases; J trimming: 2 bases; junction bases outside the gene matches: 2. The CDR3 sequence is 14 residues long. CDR1 is SEHNR and CDR2 is FQNEAQ in the germline V gene (reference sequence). CDR3 in amino acids: CASSLRDRQETQYF. The CDR3 nucleotides are TGTGCCAGCAGCTTGAGGGACAGGCAAGAGACCCAGTACTTC.

The chain couples TRBV5-6 to TRBJ1-4; a possible D gene is TRBD1 (6 bases). Trimming left V 0 bases short and J 4 bases short, with 7 bases between. The CDR3 spans 14 residues. From germline, CDR1 is SGHDT and CDR2 YYEEEE. CDR3 in amino acids: CASSLDRVNEKLFF. The DNA of the CDR3 is TGTGCCAGCAGCTTGGACAGGGTTAATGAAAAACTGTTTTTT.

V is TRBV7-3 and J is TRBJ2-3, with 12 bases fitting TRBD1. V lost 6 bases to trimming and J lost 4 bases; unmatched junction nucleotides: 5. CDR3 size: 15 residues. CDR1 is SGHTA and CDR2 is FQGTGA in the germline V gene. The CDR3 loop is CASSPGTGGADTQYF. CDR3 coding DNA: TGTGCCAGCAGTCCCGGGACAGGGGGCGCAGATACGCAGTATTTT.

This rearrangement joins TRBV30 to TRBJ2-3; 13 positions match TRBD2. V lost 7 bases and J lost 6; bases outside the gene matches: 7. In germline, CDR1 is GTSNPN, CDR2 SVGIG (reference sequence). The CDR3 is 14 amino acids. The CDR3 sequence: CAYELAGGGDTQYF. The CDR3 DNA sequence: TGTGCCTATGAACTAGCGGGAGGGGGGGATACGCAGTATTTT. The entire variable domain, with the rest obtained from reference TRBV30 and TRBJ2-3, is as follows: SQTIHQWPATLVQPVGSPLSLECTVEGTSNPNLYWYRQAAGRGLQLLFYSVGIGQISSEVPQNLSASRPQDRQFILSSKKLLLSDSGFYLCAYELAGGGDTQYFGPGTRLTVL.

A single count supports this clone. The chain employs TRBV6-6 and TRBJ1-5; D gene uncertain. The germline V gene encodes CDR1 MNHNY and CDR2 SVGAGI (reference sequence). V was trimmed by 7 bases and J by 2 bases, leaving 12 bases between them. This CDR3 comprises 14 residues. The CDR3 sequence is CASTSGHGNQPQHF. The CDR3 nucleotides are TGTGCCAGCACCTCCGGGCACGGCAATCAGCCCCAGCATTTT.

The genes are TRBV28 and TRBJ2-5, with TRBD2 matching over 7 bases. The ends lost 7 bases at V and 7 bases at J; junction bases unmatched: 12. The CDR3 consists of 14 residues. Germline CDR1 and CDR2: MDHEN and SYDVKM. CDR3 in DNA: TGTGCCAGCATTAAGGGAGGGTTGATTGTGACCCAGTACTTC. Its translation: CASIKGGLIVTQYF. The whole variable domain, filled in from reference TRBV28 and TRBJ2-5, reads DVKVTQSSRYLVKRTGEKVFLECVQDMDHENMFWYRQDPGLGLRLIYFSYDVKMKEKGDIPEGYSVSREKKERFSLILESASTNQTSMYLCASIKGGLIVTQYFGPGTRLLVL.

The chain carries TRBV5-1 and TRBJ1-6, with TRBD1 identical over 11 bases. V was pared by 10 bases and J by 9 bases, with 9 bases of the junction left unmatched. Germline CDR1 reads SGHRS; CDR2 reads YFSETQ. The CDR3 covers 14 residues. The CDR3 here is CAGDKGQGGSPLHF. CDR3 nucleotides: TGCGCCGGGGACAAGGGACAGGGGGGTTCACCCCTCCACTTT.

The CDR3 protein is CASSYPAQTYEQYF. DNA for the CDR3: TGTGCCAGCAGTTACCCCGCGCAGACCTACGAGCAGTACTTC. The V call is TRBV6-6, the J call TRBJ2-7, with D unclear. V lost 2 bases, J lost 2 bases, and 10 bases lay in between. The CDR3 runs to 14 residues. Germline-derived CDR1 and CDR2 are MNHNY and SVGAGI (reference sequence).

The rearrangement links TRBV19 to TRBJ1-1; 8 bases are a match to TRBD1. CDR1 and CDR2 from the germline V gene are LNHDA and SQIVND (reference sequence). V was clipped by 10 bases and J by 1 base; unmatched bases: 11. CDR3 length: 15 amino acids. The CDR3 loop reads CATRNPGTGNTEAFF. CDR3 DNA: TGTGCCACCCGAAACCCCGGGACAGGGAACACTGAAGCTTTCTTT.

The V gene is TRBV28, the J gene TRBJ2-7, with D possibly matching TRBD1 (5 bases). This CDR3 has 15 residues. Germline values: CDR1 MDHEN, CDR2 SYDVKM. The V and J ends lost 7 bases and 0 bases respectively, with 16 bases between them. The CDR3 loop reads CASTKYRIISYEQYF. DNA of the CDR3: TGTGCCAGCACCAAGTACAGGATAATCTCCTACGAGCAGTACTTC.

For this clone: In the same sample, other DNA sequences code for this CDR3. This chain uses TRBV5-1 with TRBJ2-7, with D unresolved. Germline V gene data show CDR1 as SGHRS and CDR2 as YFSETQ. There are 13 residues in the CDR3. V lost 3 bases and J 0 bases, leaving 7 bases between the germline ends. CDR3 DNA sequence: TGCGCCAGCAGCTCGACGGGCTCCTACGAGCAGTACTTC. It encodes CASSSTGSYEQYF. The full variable domain, in which reference TRBV5-1 and TRBJ2-7 provide the parts outside the CDR3, is KAGVTQTPRYLIKTRGQQVTLSCSPISGHRSVSWYQQTPGQGLQFLFEYFSETQRNKGNFPGRFSGRQFSNSRSEMNVSTLELGDSALYLCASSSTGSYEQYFGPGTRLTVT.

The chain combines TRBV21-1 with TRBJ1-2. TRBV21-1 is an annotated pseudogene. This CDR3 spans 12 amino acids. The chain's CDR3 is CASSKDGGDGTF. In DNA, the CDR3 is TGTGCCAGCAGCAAAGACGGGGGAGACGGCACCTTC.

The rearrangement uses TRBV11-2 and TRBJ2-3; possible D gene TRBD2, 5 bases. Trimming left V 1 base short and J 4 bases short, with 15 bases between. The CDR3 is made up of 16 amino acids. Germline V gene data show CDR1 as SGHAT and CDR2 as FQNNGV. The CDR3 region has the DNA TGTGCCAGCAGCTTAGCCCGAGGGATTGGGTCAGATACGCAGTATTTT. Amino acid sequence: CASSLARGIGSDTQYF.

The rearrangement links TRBV5-1 to TRBJ1-1, with 8 bases lining up with TRBD1. The CDR3 runs 15 residues. The germline gives CDR1 SGHRS, CDR2 YFSETQ. With V trimmed by 3 bases and J by 4 bases, 8 bases remained unmatched. The CDR3 here is CASSSRTGPTTEAFF. CDR3 DNA: TGCGCCAGCAGCTCAAGGACAGGGCCCACCACTGAAGCTTTCTTT.

The J gene is TRBJ1-1, the V gene TRBV7-2; possibly TRBD1 for D (5 bases). The CDR3 consists of 14 residues. V dropped 5 bases and J dropped 1 base, with 11 bases sitting between them. CDR1 and CDR2 from the germline V gene are SGHTA and FQGNSA. The CDR3 sequence is CASSGDGRNTEAFF. Here the CDR3 DNA reads TGTGCCAGCAGCGGGGACGGAAGGAACACTGAAGCTTTCTTT.

The gene calls are TRBV27 and TRBJ1-1, with a tentative D call TRBD1 (5 bases). This CDR3 region has 13 residues. CDR1 and CDR2 (germline): MNHEY, SMNVEV (reference sequence). V shed 4 bases and J shed 14 bases, with 20 bases lying between them. The CDR3 reads CASSSRTQPGHFF. The DNA for the CDR3 is TGTGCCAGCAGTTCCCGGACTCAACCAGGGCACTTCTTT.

As regards this clone: This same CDR3 is encoded by further DNA sequences in the sample. This chain joins TRBV5-1 and TRBJ1-5; tentatively, D is TRBD1 (5 bases). CDR1 SGHRS and CDR2 YFSETQ come from the germline V gene. Trimming left V 0 bases short and J 0 bases short, with 13 bases between. The CDR3 contains 17 residues. Here the CDR3 DNA reads TGCGCCAGCAGCTTGGGCCAGGGTGGTAGTAGCAATCAGCCCCAGCATTTT. Its translation: CASSLGQGGSSNQPQHF.

The chain joins TRBV21-1 to TRBJ1-1. TRBV21-1 is termed a pseudogene. The CDR3 sequence is 13 residues long. In DNA form, the CDR3 reads TGTGCCAGCACCCTCCGGGTGAACACTGAAGCTTTCTTT. Its protein is CASTLRVNTEAFF.

The rearrangement uses TRBV23-1 and TRBJ2-3; D is ambiguous. TRBV23-1 is placed among ORFs of uncertain function. This CDR3 spans 15 amino acids. V gave up 3 bases and J gave up 8 bases, with 18 bases separating them. The CDR3: CASSQRERALATQYF. The CDR3 DNA reads as TGCGCCAGCAGTCAGAGAGAACGGGCCCTCGCTACGCAGTATTTT.

The chain uses TRBV5-6 and TRBJ2-1, with D perhaps matching TRBD2 (5 bases). Germline CDR1 SGHDT, CDR2 YYEEEE. V was clipped by 4 bases and J by 4 bases, with 15 bases between them. The CDR3 is 15 amino acids. As DNA, the CDR3 is TGTGCCAGCAGCCAACCCCGACGCGGGTACAATGAGCAGTTCTTC. This gives the protein CASSQPRRGYNEQFF.

V and J are TRBV10-3 and TRBJ2-3, with TRBD1 matching 12 bases. The CDR3 contains 13 residues. The germline gives CDR1 ENHRY, CDR2 SYGVKD. J was trimmed by 3 bases and V by 11 bases; bases with no gene match: 3. The CDR3 nucleotides read TGTGCCGCGGGACAGGGGGCAACAGATACGCAGTATTTT. This encodes CAAGQGATDTQYF.

The CDR3 DNA reads as TGTGCCAGCAGTCCCCAGCGGGAGTTTGGGAACAATGAGCAGTTCTTC. Translation gives CASSPQREFGNNEQFF. The chain couples TRBV27 to TRBJ2-1; 8 bases align to TRBD2. Germline V gene sequence: CDR1 MNHEY, CDR2 SMNVEV (reference sequence). CDR3 size: 16 residues. With V trimmed by 5 bases and J by 5 bases, 11 bases remained unmatched.

The V call is TRBV7-9, the J call TRBJ2-1; 7 nucleotides match TRBD2. Trimming at V came to 6 bases and at J to 3 bases, leaving 8 bases not matched to a gene. Germline values: CDR1 SEHNR, CDR2 FQNEAQ (reference sequence). There are 15 residues in the CDR3. The CDR3 sequence: CASSLHRDYYNEQFF. The CDR3 nucleotides read TGTGCCAGCAGTCTCCACCGGGACTACTACAATGAGCAGTTCTTC.

The chain is built from TRBV6-4 and TRBJ2-1; TRBD2 matches at 7 bases. The germline V gene encodes CDR1 MRHNA and CDR2 SNTAGT. The length of the CDR3 is 14 residues. With 6 bases clipped from V and 5 bases from J, the junction kept 7 bases outside the gene matches. CDR3 region: CASRSLARDNEQFF. The CDR3 nucleotides read TGTGCCAGCAGATCACTAGCGCGGGACAATGAGCAGTTCTTC.

The chain combines TRBV19 with TRBJ2-2, with 12 nucleotides matching TRBD1. This CDR3 region has 14 residues. Germline values: CDR1 LNHDA, CDR2 SQIVND (reference sequence). V gave up 5 bases and J gave up 9 bases; unmatched junction bases: 4. The CDR3 nucleotides read TGTGCCAGTAGTTGGGGACAGGGGGCGTGGGAGCTGTTTTTT. Its protein product is CASSWGQGAWELFF. The full variable domain, rest sourced from reference TRBV19 and TRBJ2-2, is DGGITQSPKYLFRKEGQNVTLSCEQNLNHDAMYWYRQDPGQGLRLIYYSQIVNDFQKGDIAEGYSVSREKKESFPLTVTSAQKNPTAFYLCASSWGQGAWELFFGEGSRLTVL.

This chain connects TRBV28 to TRBJ1-6; 9 bases map to TRBD1. Germline V CDR1 and CDR2: MDHEN, SYDVKM. The CDR3 covers 14 residues. Trimming at V came to 4 bases and at J to 8 bases, leaving 3 bases not matched to a gene. The CDR3 region is CASSSGQGYSPLHF. The CDR3 DNA reads TGTGCCAGCAGTTCCGGACAGGGGTATTCACCCCTCCACTTT.